This T cell receptor (beta chain) was found in a study of regulatory T cells in long-lasting Graves disease. Study-wide points: Patients with persistent disease showed a bias toward TRBV28, TRBJ1-2 and TRBJ2-5.

The time point is: persistent/refractory GD, antithyroid drugs over 5 years with positive TRAb. Construction of the TCR library relied on RNA isolated from PBMCs. Unmatched junction bases numbered 11, after V lost 6 bases and J lost 5 bases. The CDR3 totals 16 residues. Construction of TCR beta libraries relied on iRepertoire HTBI primers and on Arm-PCR targeting CDR3 regions. Original handling: Sample data revealed approximately 56 TRBV and over 12 TRBJ segments. TCRdb independently ran MiXCR on the multiplex PCR reads; one entry per CDR3 protein. What appears here as the V and J calls and clone size reflects TCRdb's work, not the paper's. The table lists around 500,000 distinct CDR3 sequences, 20% of them singletons. This clonotype was counted at least ten times. What it recognizes is unknown.

This receptor was taken from a female donor with Graves disease. The rearrangement uses TRBV12-3 or TRBV12-4 and TRBJ2-5, with 11 bases lining up with TRBD1. This specimen consisted of peripheral blood mononuclear cells (PBMCs), obtained when the disease was refractory, from a patient treated with antithyroid drugs. This CDR3 reads CASRPGQGALRETQYF. Here the CDR3 DNA reads TGTGCCAGCAGGCCCGGACAGGGGGCTTTACGGGAGACCCAGTACTTC.